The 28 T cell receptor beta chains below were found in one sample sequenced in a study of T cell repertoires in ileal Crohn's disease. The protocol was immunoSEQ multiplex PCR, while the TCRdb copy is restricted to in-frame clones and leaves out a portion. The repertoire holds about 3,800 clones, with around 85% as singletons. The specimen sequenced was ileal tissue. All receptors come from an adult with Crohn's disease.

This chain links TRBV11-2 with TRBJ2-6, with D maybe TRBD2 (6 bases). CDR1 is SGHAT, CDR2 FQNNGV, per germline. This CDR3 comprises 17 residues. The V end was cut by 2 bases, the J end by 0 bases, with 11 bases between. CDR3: CASSLHSGDSGANVLTF. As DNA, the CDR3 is TGTGCCAGCAGCTTACATTCGGGGGACTCTGGGGCCAACGTCCTGACTTTC.

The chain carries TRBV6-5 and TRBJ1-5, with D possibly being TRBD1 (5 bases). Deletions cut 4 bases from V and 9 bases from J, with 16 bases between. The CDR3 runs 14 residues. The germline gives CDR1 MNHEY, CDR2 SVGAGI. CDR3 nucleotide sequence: TGTGCCAGCAGTTTTGACAGCGGGGTTCGGCCCCAGCATTTT. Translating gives CASSFDSGVRPQHF.

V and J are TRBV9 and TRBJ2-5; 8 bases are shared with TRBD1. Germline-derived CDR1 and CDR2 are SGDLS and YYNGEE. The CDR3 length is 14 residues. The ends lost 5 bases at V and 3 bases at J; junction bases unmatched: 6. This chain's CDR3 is CASSQGATKETQYF. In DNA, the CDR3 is TGTGCCAGCAGTCAGGGGGCAACAAAAGAGACCCAGTACTTC. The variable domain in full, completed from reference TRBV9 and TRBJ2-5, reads DSGVTQTPKHLITATGQRVTLRCSPRSGDLSVYWYQQSLDQGLQFLIQYYNGEERAKGNILERFSAQQFPDLHSELNLSSLELGDSALYFCASSQGATKETQYFGPGTRLLVL.

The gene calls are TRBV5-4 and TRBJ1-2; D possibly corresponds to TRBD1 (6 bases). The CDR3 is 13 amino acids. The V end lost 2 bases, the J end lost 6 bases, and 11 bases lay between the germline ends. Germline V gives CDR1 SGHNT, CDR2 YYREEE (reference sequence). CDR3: CASSLGGEHGYTF. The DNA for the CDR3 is TGTGCCAGCAGCTTAGGGGGGGAACATGGCTACACCTTC.

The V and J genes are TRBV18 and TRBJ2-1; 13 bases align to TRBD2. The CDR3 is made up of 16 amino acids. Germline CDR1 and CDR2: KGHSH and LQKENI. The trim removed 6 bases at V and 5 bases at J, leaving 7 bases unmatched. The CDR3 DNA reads TGTGCCAGCTCTCCAACTAGCGGGGGGGTAAACAATGAGCAGTTCTTC. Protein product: CASSPTSGGVNNEQFF.

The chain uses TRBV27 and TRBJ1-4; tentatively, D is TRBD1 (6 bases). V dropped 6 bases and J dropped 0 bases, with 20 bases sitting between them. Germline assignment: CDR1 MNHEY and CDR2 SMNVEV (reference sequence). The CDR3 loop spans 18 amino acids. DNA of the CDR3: TGTGCCAGCAGGGGGACAAGTTGGACCTTTGCAACTAATGAAAAACTGTTTTTT. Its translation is CASRGTSWTFATNEKLFF.

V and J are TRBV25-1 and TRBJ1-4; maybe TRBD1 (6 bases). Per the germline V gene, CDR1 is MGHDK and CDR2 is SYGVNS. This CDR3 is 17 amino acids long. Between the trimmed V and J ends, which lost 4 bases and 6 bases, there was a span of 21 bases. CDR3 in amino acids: CASSASPTGQLDEKLFF. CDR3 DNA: TGTGCCAGCAGTGCATCTCCTACTGGACAGCTTGATGAAAAACTGTTTTTT.

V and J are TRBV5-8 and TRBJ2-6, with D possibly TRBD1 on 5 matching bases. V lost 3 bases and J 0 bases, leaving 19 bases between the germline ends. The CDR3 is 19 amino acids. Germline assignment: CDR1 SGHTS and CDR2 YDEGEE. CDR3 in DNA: TGTGCCAGCAGCTCGATCAGAACAGACAGCCCCTCTGGGGCCAACGTCCTGACTTTC. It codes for CASSSIRTDSPSGANVLTF.

The CDR3 reads CASKTVGTEAFF. Here the CDR3 DNA reads TGTGCCAGCAAGACAGTGGGGACTGAAGCTTTCTTT. The gene calls are TRBV27 and TRBJ1-1; possibly TRBD1 for D (5 bases). Trimming pared 7 bases from V and 5 bases from J, leaving 11 bases between. The germline V gene has CDR1 MNHEY and CDR2 SMNVEV (reference sequence). The CDR3 contains 12 residues.

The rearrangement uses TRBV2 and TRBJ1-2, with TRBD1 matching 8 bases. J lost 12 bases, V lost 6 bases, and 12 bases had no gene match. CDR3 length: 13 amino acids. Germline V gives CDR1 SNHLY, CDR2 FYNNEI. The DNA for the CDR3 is TGTGCCAGCAGATCAGGGGGCCCCCCGAGGGACACCTTC. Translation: CASRSGGPPRDTF. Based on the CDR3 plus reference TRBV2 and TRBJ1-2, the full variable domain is EPEVTQTPSHQVTQMGQEVILRCVPISNHLYFYWYRQILGQKVEFLVSFYNNEISEKSEIFDDQFSVERPDGSNFTLKIRSTKLEDSAMYFCASRSGGPPRDTFGSGTRLTVV.

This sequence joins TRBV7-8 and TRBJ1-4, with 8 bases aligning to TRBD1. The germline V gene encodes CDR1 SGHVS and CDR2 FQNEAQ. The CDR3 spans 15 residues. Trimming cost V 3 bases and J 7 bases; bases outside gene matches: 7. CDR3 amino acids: CASSFDRGTSEKLFF. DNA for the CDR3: TGTGCCAGCAGCTTTGACAGGGGAACTTCTGAAAAACTGTTTTTT.

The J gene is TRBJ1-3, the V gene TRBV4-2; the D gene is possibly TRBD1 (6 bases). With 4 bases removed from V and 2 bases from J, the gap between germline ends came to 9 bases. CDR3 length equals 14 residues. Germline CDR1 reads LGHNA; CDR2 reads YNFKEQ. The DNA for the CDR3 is TGTGCCAGCAGCCTGGGACATCCTGGAAACACCATATATTTT. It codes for CASSLGHPGNTIYF.

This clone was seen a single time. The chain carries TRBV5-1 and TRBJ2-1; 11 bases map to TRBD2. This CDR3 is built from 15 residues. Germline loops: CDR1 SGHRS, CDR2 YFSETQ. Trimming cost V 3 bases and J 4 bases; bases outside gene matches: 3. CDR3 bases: TGCGCCAGCAGCTCCACTAGCGGGAGTTACAATGAGCAGTTCTTC. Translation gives CASSSTSGSYNEQFF.

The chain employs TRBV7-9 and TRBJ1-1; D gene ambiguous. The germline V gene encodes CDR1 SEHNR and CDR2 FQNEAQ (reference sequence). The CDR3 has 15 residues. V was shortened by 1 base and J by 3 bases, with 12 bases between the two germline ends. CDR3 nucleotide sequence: TGTGCCAGCAGCTTAGACGGGTGGTCGGACACTGAAGCTTTCTTT. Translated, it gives CASSLDGWSDTEAFF.

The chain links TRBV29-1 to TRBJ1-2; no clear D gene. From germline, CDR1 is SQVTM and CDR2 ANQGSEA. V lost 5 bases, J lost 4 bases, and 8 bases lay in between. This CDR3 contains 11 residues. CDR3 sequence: CSVPRSYGYTF. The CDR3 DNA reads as TGCAGCGTTCCTCGTAGCTATGGCTACACCTTC.

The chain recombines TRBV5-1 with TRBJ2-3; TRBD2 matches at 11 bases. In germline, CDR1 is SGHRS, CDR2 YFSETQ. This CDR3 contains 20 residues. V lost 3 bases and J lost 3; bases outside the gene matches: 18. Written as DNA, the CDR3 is TGCGCCAGCAGCTCCCCCCGACGGGGTAGCGGGGGGGCTGGAACAGATACGCAGTATTTT. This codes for CASSSPRRGSGGAGTDTQYF.

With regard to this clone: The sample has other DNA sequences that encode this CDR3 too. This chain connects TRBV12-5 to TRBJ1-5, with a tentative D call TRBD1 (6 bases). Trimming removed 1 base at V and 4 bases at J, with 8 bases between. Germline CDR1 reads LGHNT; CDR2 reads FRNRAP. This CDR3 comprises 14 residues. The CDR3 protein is CASGLEQGNQPQHF. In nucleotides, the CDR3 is TGTGCTAGTGGTTTGGAACAGGGTAATCAGCCCCAGCATTTT. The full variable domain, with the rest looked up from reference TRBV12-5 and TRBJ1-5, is DARVTQTPRHKVTEMGQEVTMRCQPILGHNTVFWYRQTMMQGLELLAYFRNRAPLDDSGMPKDRFSAEMPDATLATLKIQPSEPRDSAVYFCASGLEQGNQPQHFGDGTRLSIL.

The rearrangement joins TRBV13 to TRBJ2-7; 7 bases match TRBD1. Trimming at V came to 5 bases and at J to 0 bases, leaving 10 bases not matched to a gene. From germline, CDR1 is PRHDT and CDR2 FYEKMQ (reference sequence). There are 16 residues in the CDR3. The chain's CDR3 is CASSASQGVSSYEQYF. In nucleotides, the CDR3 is TGTGCCAGCAGCGCCTCCCAGGGGGTTTCCTCCTACGAGCAGTACTTC. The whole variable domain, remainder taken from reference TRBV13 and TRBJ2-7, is AAGVIQSPRHLIKEKRETATLKCYPIPRHDTVYWYQQGPGQDPQFLISFYEKMQSDKGSIPDRFSAQQFSDYHSELNMSSLELGDSALYFCASSASQGVSSYEQYFGPGTRLTVT.

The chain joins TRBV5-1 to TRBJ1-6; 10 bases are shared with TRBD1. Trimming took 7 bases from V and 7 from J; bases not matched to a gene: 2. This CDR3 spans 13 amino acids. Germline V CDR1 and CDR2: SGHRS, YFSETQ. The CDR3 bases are TGCGCCAGCCGGACAGGGGGAAATTCACCCCTCCACTTT. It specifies CASRTGGNSPLHF.

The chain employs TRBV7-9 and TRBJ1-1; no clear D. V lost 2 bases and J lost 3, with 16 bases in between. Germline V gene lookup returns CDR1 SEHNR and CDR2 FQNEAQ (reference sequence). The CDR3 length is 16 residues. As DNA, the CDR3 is TGTGCCAGCAGCTTATCGAGGGTAGGTGTGGACACTGAAGCTTTCTTT. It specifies CASSLSRVGVDTEAFF.

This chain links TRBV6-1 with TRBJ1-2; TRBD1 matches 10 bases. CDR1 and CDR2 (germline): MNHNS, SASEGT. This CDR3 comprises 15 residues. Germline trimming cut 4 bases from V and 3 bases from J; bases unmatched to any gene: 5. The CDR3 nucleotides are TGTGCCAGCAGTGGGAGGGACAGGGGTTACTATGGCTACACCTTC. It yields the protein CASSGRDRGYYGYTF.

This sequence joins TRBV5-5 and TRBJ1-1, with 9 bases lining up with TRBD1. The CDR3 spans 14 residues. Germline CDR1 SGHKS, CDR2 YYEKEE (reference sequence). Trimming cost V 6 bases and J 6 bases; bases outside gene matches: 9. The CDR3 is CASTLGDRVAEAFF. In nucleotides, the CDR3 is TGTGCCAGCACCCTAGGGGACAGGGTGGCTGAAGCTTTCTTT.

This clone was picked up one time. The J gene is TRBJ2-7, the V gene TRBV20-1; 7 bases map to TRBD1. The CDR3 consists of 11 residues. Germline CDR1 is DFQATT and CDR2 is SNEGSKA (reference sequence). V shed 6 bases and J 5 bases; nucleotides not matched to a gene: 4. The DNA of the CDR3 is TGCAGTGCCCGTACAGGGGACGAGCAGTACTTC. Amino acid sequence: CSARTGDEQYF.

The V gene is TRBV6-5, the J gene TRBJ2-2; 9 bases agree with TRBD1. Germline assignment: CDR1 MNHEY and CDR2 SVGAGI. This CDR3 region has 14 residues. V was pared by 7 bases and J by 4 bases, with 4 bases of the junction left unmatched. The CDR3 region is CASMRTGVTGELFF. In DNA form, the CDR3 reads TGTGCCAGCATGAGGACAGGGGTCACCGGGGAGCTGTTTTTT.

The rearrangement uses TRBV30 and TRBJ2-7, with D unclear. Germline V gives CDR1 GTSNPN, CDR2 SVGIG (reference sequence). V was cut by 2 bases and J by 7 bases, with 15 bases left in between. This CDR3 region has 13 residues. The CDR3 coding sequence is TGTGCCTGGAGTTTACAGTGGGTTCGGGAGCAGTACTTC. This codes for CAWSLQWVREQYF.

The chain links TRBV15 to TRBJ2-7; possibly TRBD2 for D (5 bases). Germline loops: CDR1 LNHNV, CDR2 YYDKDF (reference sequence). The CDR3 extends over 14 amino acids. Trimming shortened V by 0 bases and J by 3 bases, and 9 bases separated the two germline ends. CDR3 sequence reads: CATSRDTGIYEQYF. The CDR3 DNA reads TGTGCCACCAGCAGAGATACGGGAATCTACGAGCAGTACTTC. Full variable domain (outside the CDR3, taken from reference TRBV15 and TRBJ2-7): DAMVIQNPRYQVTQFGKPVTLSCSQTLNHNVMYWYQQKSSQAPKLLFHYYDKDFNNEADTPDNFQSRRPNTSFCFLDIRSPGLGDTAMYLCATSRDTGIYEQYFGPGTRLTVT.

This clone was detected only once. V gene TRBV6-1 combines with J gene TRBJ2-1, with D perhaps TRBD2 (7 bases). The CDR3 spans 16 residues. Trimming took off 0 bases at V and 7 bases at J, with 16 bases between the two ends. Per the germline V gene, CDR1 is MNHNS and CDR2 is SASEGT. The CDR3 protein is CASSEAGGASRNEQFF. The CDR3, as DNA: TGTGCCAGCAGTGAAGCGGGGGGGGCCTCGAGGAATGAGCAGTTCTTC.

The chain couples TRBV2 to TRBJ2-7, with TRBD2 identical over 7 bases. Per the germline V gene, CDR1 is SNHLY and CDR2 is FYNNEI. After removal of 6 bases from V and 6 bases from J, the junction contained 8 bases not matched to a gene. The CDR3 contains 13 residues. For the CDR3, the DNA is TGTGCCAGCAGCGCTAGCGGAGGATTCGAGCAGTACTTC. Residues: CASSASGGFEQYF. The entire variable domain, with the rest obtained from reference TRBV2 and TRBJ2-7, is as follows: EPEVTQTPSHQVTQMGQEVILRCVPISNHLYFYWYRQILGQKVEFLVSFYNNEISEKSEIFDDQFSVERPDGSNFTLKIRSTKLEDSAMYFCASSASGGFEQYFGPGTRLTVT.